This note documents a single T cell receptor (beta chain) sequence. Germline V gives CDR1 SGHVS, CDR2 FQNEAQ. The CDR3 extends over 15 amino acids. V dropped 1 base and J dropped 5 bases, with 9 bases sitting between them. This sample was taken from a study of blood T cells in healthy people across ages. A J-beta primer mix and a sample-barcoded 5' primer were used in a second PCR of roughly 7 to 12 cycles. TCRdb reprocessed the 5' RACE reads via MiXCR and lists one record per CDR3 protein. The sample carries around 1,600,000 distinct CDR3 sequences, 35% to 45% recorded once. Sequences were obtained from blood. The gene calls are TRBV7-8 and TRBJ1-6, with D unresolved. The source is a woman between 18 and 29 years old in good health. CDR3 DNA: TGTGCCAGCAGCTTAGTAGGTTGGAATAATTCACCCCTCCACTTT. Translating it yields CASSLVGWNNSPLHF.